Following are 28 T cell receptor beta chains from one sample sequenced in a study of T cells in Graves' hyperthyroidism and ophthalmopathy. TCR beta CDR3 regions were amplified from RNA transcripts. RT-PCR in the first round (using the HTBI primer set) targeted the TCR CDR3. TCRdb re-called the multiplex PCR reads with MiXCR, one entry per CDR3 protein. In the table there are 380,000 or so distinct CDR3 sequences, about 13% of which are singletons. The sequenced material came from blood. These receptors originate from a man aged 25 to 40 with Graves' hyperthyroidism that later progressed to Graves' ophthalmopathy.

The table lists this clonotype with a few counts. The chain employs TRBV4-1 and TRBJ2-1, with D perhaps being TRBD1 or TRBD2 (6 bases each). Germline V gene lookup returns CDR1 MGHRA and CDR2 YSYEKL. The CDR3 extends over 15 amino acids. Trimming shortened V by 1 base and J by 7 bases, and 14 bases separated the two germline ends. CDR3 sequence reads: CASSQVGGASNEQFF. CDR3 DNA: TGCGCCAGCAGCCAAGTCGGGGGCGCGAGTAATGAGCAGTTCTTC.

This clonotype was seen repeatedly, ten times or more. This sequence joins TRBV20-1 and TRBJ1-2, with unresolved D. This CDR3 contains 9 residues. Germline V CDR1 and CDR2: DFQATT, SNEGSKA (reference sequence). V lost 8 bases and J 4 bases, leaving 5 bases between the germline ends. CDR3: CSSSYGYTF. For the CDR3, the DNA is TGCAGTAGCAGCTATGGCTACACCTTC.

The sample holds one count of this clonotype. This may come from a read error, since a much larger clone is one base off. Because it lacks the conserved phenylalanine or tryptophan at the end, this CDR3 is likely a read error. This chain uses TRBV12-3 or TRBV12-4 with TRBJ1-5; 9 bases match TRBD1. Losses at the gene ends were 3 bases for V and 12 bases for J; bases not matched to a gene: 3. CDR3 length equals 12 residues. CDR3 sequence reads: CASSFGTGLQHL. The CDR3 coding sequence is TGTGCCAGCAGTTTCGGGACAGGGCTCCAGCATCTT.

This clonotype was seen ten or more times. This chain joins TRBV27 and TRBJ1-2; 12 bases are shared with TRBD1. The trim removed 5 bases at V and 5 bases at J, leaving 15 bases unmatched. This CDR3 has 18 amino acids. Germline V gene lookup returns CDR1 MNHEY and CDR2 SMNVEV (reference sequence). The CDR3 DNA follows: TGTGCCAGCAGTCCCCTCCACCGGGACAGGGGGCGAAGGTATGGCTACACCTTC. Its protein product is CASSPLHRDRGRRYGYTF.

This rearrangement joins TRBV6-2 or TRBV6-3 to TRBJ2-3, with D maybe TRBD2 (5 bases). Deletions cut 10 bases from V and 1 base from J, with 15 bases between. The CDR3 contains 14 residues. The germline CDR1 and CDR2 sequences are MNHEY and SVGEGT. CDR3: CAMAVGAGTDTQYF. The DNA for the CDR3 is TGTGCCATGGCCGTGGGAGCAGGCACAGATACGCAGTATTTT.

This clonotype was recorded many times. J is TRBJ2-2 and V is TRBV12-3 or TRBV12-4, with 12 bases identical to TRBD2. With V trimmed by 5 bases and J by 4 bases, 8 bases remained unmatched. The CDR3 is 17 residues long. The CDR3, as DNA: TGTGCCAGCAGTCGTGGACTAGCGGGGATCGGCACCGGGGAGCTGTTTTTT. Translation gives CASSRGLAGIGTGELFF.

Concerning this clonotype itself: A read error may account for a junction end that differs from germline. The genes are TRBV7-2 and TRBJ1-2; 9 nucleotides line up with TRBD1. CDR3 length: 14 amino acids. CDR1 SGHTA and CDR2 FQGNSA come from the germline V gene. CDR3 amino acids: CASSRTGERYGYIF. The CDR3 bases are TGTGCCAGCAGCAGGACAGGGGAGAGATATGGCTACATCTTC.

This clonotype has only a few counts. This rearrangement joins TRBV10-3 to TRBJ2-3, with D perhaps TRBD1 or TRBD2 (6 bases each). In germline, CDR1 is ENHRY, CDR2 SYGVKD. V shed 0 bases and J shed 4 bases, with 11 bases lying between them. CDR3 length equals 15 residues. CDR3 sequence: CAISESEGVPDTQYF. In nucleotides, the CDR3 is TGTGCCATCAGTGAGTCGGAGGGGGTGCCAGATACGCAGTATTTT.

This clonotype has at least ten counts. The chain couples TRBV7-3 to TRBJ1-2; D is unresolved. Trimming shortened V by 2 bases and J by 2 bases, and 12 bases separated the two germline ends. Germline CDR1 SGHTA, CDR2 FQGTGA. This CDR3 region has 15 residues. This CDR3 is CASSLLRVGNYGYTF. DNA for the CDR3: TGTGCCAGCAGCTTACTTAGGGTGGGAAACTATGGCTACACCTTC.

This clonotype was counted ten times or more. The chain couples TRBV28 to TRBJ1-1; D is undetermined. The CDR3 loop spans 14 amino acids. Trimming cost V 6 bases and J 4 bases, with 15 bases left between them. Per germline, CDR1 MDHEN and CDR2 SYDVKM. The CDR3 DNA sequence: TGTGCCAGCAGGCGAGGGCAGATCAGCACTGAAGCTTTCTTT. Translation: CASRRGQISTEAFF.

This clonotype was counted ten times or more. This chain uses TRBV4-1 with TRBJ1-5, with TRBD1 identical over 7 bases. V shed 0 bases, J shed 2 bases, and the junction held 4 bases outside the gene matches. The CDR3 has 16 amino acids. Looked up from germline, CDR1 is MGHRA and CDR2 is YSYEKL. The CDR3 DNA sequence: TGCGCCAGCAGCCAAGATAGGGGGCTGGGCAATCAGCCCCAGCATTTT. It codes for CASSQDRGLGNQPQHF.

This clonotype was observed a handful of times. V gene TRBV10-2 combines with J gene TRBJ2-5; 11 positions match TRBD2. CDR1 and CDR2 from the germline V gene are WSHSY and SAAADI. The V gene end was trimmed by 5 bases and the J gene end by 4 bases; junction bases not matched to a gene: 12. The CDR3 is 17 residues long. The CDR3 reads CASSTLAGGSPRETQYF. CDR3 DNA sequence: TGCGCCAGCAGTACGCTAGCGGGGGGCTCGCCTCGAGAGACCCAGTACTTC.

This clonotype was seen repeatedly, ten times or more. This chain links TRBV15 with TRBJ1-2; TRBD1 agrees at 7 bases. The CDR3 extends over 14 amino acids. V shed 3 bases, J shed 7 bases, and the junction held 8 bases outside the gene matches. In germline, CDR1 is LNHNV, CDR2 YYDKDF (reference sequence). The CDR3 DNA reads TGTGCCACCAGCAGGGCACAGGGGTGGGGTGGCTACACCTTC. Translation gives CATSRAQGWGGYTF.

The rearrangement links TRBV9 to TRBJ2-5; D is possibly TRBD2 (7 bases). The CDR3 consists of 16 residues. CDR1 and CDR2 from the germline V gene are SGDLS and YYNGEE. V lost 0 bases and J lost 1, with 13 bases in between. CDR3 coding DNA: TGTGCCAGCAGCGTAGAGGGGGGGGGGACCCAAGAGACCCAGTACTTC. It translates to CASSVEGGGTQETQYF.

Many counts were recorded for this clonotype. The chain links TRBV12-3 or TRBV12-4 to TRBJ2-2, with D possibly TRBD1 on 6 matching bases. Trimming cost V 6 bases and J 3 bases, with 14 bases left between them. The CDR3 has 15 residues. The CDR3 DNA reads TGTGCCAGCAGCCCGGTAGGGGGATACACCGGGGAGCTGTTTTTT. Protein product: CASSPVGGYTGELFF.

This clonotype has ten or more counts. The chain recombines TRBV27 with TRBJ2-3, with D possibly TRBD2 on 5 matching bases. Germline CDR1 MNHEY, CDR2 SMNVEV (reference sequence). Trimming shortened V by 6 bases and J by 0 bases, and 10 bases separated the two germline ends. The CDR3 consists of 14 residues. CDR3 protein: CASRRGLSTDTQYF. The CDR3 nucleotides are TGTGCCAGCAGACGGGGATTAAGCACAGATACGCAGTATTTT.

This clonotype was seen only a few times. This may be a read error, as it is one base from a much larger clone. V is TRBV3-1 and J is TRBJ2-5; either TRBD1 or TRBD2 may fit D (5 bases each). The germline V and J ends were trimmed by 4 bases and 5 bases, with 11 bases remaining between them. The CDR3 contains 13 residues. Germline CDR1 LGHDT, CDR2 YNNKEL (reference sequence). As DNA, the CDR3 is TGTGCCAGCAGCCCTGAGGGGTCGGAGACCCAGTACTTC. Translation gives CASSPEGSETQYF.

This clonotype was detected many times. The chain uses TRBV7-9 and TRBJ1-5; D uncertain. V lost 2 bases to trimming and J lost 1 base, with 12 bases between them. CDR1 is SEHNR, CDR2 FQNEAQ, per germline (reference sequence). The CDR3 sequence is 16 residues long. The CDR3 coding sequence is TGTGCCAGCAGCTTATCTCCGGCGGGGAGCAATCAGCCCCAGCATTTT. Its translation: CASSLSPAGSNQPQHF.

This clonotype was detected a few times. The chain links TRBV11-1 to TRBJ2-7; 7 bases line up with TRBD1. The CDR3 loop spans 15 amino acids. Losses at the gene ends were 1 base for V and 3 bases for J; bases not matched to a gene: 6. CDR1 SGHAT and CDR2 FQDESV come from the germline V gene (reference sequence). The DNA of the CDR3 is TGTGCCAGCAGCTTAGGACAGGGCGCTATCTACGAGCAGTACTTC. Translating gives CASSLGQGAIYEQYF.

CDR3 protein: CASSLEVNEKLFF. For the CDR3, the DNA is TGTGCCAGCAGCTTAGAAGTCAATGAAAAACTGTTTTTT. V and J are TRBV7-9 and TRBJ1-4; D gene uncertain. Per germline, CDR1 SEHNR and CDR2 FQNEAQ (reference sequence). The V end was cut by 1 base, the J end by 5 bases, with 5 bases between. CDR3 length: 13 amino acids.

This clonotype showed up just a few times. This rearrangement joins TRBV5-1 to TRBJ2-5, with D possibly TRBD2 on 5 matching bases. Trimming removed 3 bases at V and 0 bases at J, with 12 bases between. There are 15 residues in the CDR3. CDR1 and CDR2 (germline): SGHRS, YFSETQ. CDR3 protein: CASSSFGLNQETQYF. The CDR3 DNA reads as TGCGCCAGCAGCTCATTCGGACTCAACCAAGAGACCCAGTACTTC.

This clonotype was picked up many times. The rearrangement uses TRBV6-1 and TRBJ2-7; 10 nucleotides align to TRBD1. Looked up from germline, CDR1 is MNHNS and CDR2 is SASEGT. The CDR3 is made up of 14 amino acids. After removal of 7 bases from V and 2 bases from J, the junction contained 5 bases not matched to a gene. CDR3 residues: CASKGTGAAYEQYF. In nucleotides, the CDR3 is TGTGCCAGCAAAGGGACAGGGGCCGCCTACGAGCAGTACTTC.

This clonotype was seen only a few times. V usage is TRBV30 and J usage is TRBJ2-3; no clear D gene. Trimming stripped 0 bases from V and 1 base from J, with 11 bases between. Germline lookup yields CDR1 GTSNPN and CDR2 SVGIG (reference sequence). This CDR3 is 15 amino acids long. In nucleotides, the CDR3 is TGTGCCTGGAGTGTCACGTCATTGGGCACAGATACGCAGTATTTT. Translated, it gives CAWSVTSLGTDTQYF.

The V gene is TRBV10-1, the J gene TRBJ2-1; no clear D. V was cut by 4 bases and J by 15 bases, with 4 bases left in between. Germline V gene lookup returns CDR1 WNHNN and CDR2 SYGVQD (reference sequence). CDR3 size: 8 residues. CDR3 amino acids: CASSGGFF. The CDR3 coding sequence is TGCGCCAGCAGTGGAGGGTTCTTC.

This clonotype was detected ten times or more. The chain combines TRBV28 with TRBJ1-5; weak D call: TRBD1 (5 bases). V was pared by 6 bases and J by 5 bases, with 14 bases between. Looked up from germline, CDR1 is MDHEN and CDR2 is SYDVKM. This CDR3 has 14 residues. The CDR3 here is CASSLQGFDQPQHF. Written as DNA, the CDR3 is TGTGCCAGCAGCCTCCAGGGATTCGATCAGCCCCAGCATTTT.

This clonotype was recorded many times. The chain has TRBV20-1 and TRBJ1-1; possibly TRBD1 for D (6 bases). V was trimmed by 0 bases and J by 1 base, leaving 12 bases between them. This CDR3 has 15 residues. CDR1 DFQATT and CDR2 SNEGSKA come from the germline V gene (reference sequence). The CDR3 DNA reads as TGCAGTGCTAGAGAAAATGACAGGAGGAACACTGAAGCTTTCTTT. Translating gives CSARENDRRNTEAFF.

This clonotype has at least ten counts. The chain's CDR3 is CASSPMRGRYEQYF. DNA of the CDR3: TGTGCCAGCAGCCCCATGAGGGGCAGGTACGAGCAGTACTTC. The chain joins TRBV7-8 to TRBJ2-7; D tentatively reads TRBD1 or TRBD2 (5 bases each). V was pared by 5 bases and J by 4 bases, with 15 bases between. In germline, CDR1 is SGHVS, CDR2 FQNEAQ. The CDR3 has 14 amino acids.

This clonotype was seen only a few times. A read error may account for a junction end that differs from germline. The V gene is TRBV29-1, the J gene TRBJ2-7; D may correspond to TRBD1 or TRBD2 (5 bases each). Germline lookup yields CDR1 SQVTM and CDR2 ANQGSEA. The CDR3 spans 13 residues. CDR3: CSVAGTPPYEQCF. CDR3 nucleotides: TGCAGCGTTGCCGGGACGCCCCCCTACGAGCAGTGCTTC.